The sequence of this T cell receptor beta chain was determined in a study of blood T cell repertoires in COVID-19. Study details: COVID-19 samples, acute and convalescent, were from the United States, Italy and Spain.

Germline loops: CDR1 SNHLY, CDR2 FYNNEI. Trimming left V 3 bases short and J 7 bases short, with 7 bases between. There are 11 residues in the CDR3. Produced via immunoSEQ multiplex PCR; TCRdb's table is partial and in-frame only. Among about 150,000 clones listed, more than 80% were seen once. This clone was recorded only once. Sequencing was done on a sample of peripheral blood. This sequence joins TRBV2 and TRBJ2-7; D is unresolved. The receptor's source is a woman between 40 and 55 years old with acute or convalescent COVID-19. The CDR3 DNA reads TGTGCCAGCAGTGACTTCAGGGAGCAGTACTTC. Its translation is CASSDFREQYF.